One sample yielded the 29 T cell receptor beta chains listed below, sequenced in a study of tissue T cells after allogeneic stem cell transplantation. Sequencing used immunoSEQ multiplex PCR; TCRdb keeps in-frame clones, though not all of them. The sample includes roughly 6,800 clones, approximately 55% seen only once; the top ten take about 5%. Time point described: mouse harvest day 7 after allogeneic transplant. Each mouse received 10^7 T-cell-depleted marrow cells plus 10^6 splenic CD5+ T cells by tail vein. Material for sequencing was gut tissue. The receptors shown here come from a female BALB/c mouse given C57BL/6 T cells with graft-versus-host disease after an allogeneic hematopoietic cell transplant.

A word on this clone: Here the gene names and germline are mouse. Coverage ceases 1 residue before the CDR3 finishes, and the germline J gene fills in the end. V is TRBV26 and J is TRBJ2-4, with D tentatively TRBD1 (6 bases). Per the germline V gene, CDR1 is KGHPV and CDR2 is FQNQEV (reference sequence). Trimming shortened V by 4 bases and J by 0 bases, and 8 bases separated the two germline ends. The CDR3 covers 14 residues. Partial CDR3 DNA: TGTGCCAGCAGTCGAAGGGGGAGTCAAAACACCTTGTAC. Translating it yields CASSRRGSQNTLY. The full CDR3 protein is CASSRRGSQNTLYF.

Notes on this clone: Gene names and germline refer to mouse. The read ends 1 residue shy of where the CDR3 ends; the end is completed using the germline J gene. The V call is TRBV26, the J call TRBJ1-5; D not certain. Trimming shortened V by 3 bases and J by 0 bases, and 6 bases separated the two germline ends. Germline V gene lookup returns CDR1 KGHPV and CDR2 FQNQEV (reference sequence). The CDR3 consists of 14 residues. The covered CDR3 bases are TGTGCCAGCAGTCTCTGGACTAACAACCAGGCTCCGCTT. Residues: CASSLWTNNQAPL. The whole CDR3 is CASSLWTNNQAPLF.

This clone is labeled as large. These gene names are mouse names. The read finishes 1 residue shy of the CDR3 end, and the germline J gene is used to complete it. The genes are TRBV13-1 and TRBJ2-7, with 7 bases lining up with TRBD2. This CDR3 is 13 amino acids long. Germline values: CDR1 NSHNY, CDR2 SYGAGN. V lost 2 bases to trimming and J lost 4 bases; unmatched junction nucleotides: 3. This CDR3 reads CASSEDWAYEQYF. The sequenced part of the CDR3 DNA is TGTGCCAGCAGTGAAGACTGGGCTTATGAACAGTAC.

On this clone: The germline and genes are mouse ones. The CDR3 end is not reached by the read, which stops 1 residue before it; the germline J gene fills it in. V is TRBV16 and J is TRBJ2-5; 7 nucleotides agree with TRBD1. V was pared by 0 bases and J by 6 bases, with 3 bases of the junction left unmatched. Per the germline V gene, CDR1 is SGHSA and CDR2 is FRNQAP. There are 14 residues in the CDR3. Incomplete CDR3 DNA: TGTGCAAGCAGCTTAGATCCGACAGGGGACACCCAGTAC. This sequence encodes CASSLDPTGDTQY. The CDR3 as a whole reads CASSLDPTGDTQYF.

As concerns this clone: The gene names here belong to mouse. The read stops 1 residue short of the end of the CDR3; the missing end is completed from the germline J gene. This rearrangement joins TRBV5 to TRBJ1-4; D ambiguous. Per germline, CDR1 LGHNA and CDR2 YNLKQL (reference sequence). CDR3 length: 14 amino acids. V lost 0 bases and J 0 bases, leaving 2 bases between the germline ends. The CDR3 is CASSQEISNERLFF. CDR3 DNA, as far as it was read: TGTGCCAGCAGCCAAGAGATTTCCAACGAAAGATTATTT.

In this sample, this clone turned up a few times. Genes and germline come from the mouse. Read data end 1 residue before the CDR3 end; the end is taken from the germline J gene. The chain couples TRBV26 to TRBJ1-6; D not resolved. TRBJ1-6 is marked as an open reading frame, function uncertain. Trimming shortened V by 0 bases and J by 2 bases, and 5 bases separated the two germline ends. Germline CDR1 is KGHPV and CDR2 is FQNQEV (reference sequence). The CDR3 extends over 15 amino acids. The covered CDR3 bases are TGTGCCAGCAGTCTGTCCAGAACCTATAATTCGCCCCTCTAC. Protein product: CASSLSRTYNSPLY. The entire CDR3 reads CASSLSRTYNSPLYF.

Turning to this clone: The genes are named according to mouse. The CDR3 DNA, read in part, is TGTGCAAGCAAGACTGGGGGGGCAAAAGACACCCAGTAC. Protein sequence: CASKTGGAKDTQY. The CDR3 in full is CASKTGGAKDTQYF. This chain joins TRBV16 and TRBJ2-5; 12 bases fit TRBD2. Read coverage stops 1 residue before the CDR3 terminus; the germline J gene supplies the remainder. The germline V gene has CDR1 SGHSA and CDR2 FRNQAP. This CDR3 region has 14 residues. V gave up 7 bases and J gave up 4 bases; unmatched junction bases: 3. The variable domain in full, with the rest retrieved from reference TRBV16 and TRBJ2-5, is NAGVIQTPRHKVTGKGQEATLWCEPISGHSAVFWYRQTIVQGLEFLTYFRNQAPIDDSGMPKERFSAQMPNQSHSTLKIQSTQPQDSAVYLCASKTGGAKDTQYFGPGTRLLVL.

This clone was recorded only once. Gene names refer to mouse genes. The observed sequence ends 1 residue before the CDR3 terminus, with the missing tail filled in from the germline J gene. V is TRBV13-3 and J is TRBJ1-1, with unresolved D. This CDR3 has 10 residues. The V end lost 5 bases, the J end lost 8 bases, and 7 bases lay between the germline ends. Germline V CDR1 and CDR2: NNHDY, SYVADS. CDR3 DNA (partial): TGTGCCAGCAGAGTCCCGGAAGTCTTC. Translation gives CASRVPEVF. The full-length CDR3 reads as CASRVPEVFF.

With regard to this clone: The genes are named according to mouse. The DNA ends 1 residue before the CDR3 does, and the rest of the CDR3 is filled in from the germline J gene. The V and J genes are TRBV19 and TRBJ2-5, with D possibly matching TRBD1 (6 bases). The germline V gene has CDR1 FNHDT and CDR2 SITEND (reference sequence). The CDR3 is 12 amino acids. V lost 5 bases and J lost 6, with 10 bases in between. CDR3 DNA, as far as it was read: TGTGCCAGCAGCCCCCAGGGGGACACCCAGTAC. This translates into CASSPQGDTQY. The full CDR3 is CASSPQGDTQYF.

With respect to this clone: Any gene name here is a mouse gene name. This chain's CDR3 is CASSLTRYEQYF. Incomplete CDR3 DNA: TGTGCCAGCAGTCTGACAAGATATGAACAGTAC. The gene calls are TRBV26 and TRBJ2-7; no clear D. Coverage ceases 1 residue before the CDR3 finishes, and the germline J gene fills in the end. The CDR3 contains 12 residues. In germline, CDR1 is KGHPV, CDR2 FQNQEV (reference sequence). Trimming left V 2 bases short and J 4 bases short, with 6 bases between.

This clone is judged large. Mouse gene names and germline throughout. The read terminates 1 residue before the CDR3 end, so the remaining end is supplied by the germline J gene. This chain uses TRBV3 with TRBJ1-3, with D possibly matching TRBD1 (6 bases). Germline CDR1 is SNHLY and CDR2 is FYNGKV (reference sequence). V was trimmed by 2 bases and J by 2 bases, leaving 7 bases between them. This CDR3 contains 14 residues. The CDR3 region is CASSLRGAGNTLYF. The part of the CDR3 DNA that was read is TGTGCCAGCAGCTTAAGGGGGGCTGGAAATACGCTCTAT.

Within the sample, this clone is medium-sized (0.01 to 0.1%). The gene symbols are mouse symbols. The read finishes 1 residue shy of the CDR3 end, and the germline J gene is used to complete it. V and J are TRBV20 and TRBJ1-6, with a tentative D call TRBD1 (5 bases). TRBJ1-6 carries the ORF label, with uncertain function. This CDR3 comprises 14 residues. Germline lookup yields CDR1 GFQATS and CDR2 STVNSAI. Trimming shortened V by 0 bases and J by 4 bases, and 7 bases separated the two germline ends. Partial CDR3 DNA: TGTGGTGCTAGGGATGGGGGATATAATTCGCCCCTCTAC. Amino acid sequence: CGARDGGYNSPLY. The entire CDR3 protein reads CGARDGGYNSPLYF.

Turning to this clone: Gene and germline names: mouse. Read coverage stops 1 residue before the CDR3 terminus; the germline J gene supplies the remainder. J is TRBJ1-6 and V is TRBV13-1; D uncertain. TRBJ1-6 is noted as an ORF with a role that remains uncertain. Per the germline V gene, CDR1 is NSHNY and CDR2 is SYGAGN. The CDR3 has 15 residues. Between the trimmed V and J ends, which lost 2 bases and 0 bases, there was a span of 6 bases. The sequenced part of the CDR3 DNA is TGTGCCAGCAGTGACAGAAATTCCTATAATTCGCCCCTCTAC. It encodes CASSDRNSYNSPLY. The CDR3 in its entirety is CASSDRNSYNSPLYF.

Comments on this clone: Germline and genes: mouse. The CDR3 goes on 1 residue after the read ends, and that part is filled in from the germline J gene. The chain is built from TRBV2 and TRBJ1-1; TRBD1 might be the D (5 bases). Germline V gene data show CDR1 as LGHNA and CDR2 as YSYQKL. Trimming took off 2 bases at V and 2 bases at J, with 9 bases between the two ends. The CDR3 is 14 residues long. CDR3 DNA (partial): TGTGCCAGCAGCCAACCAAGGGGTAACACAGAAGTCTTC. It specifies CASSQPRGNTEVF. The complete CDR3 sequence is CASSQPRGNTEVFF. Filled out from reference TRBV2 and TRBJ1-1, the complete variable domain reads DPKIIQKPKYLVAVTGSEKILICEQYLGHNAMYWYRQSAKKPLEFMFSYSYQKLMDNQTASSRFQPQSSKKNHLDLQITALKPDDSATYFCASSQPRGNTEVFFGKGTRLTVV.

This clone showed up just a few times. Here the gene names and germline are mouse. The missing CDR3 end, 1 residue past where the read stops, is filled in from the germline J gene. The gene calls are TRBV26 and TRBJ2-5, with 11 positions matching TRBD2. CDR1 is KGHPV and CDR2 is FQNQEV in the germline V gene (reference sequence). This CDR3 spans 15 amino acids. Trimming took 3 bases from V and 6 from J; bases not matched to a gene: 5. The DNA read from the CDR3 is TGTGCCAGCAGTCTAGGGACTGGGGGTGGGGACACCCAGTAC. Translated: CASSLGTGGGDTQY. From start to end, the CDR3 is CASSLGTGGGDTQYF. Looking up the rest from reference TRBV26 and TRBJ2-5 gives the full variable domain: NSKVIQTPRYLVKGQGQKAKMRCIPEKGHPVVFWYQQNKNNEFKFLINFQNQEVLQQIDMTEKRFSAECPSNSPCSLEIQSSEAGDSALYLCASSLGTGGGDTQYFGPGTRLLVL.

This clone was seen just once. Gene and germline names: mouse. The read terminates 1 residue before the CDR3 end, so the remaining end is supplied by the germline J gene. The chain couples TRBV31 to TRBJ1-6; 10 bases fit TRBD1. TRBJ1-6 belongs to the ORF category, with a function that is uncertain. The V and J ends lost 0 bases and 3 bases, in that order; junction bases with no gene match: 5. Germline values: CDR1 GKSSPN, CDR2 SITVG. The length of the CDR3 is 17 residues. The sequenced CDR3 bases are TGTGCCTGGAGTCTAGGAGGGACAGGGGTCTATAATTCGCCCCTCTAC. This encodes CAWSLGGTGVYNSPLY. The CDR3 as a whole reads CAWSLGGTGVYNSPLYF.

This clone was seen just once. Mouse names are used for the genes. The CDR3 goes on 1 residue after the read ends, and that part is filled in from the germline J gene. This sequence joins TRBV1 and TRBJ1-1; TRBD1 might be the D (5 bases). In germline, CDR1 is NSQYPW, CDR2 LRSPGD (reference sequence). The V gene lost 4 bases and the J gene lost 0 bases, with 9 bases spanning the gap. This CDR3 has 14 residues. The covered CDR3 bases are TGCACCTGCAGTGAGACAGTTGCAAACACAGAAGTCTTC. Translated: CTCSETVANTEVF. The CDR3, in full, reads CTCSETVANTEVFF.

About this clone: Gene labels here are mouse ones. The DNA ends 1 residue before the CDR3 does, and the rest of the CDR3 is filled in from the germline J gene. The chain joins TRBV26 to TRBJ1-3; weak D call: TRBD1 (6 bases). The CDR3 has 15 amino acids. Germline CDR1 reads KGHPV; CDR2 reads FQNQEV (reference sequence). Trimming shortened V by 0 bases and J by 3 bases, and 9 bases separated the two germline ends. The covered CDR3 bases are TGTGCCAGCAGTCTGTCGCGGGGGCTTGGAAATACGCTCTAT. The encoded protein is CASSLSRGLGNTLY. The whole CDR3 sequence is CASSLSRGLGNTLYF. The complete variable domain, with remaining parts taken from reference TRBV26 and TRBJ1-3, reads NSKVIQTPRYLVKGQGQKAKMRCIPEKGHPVVFWYQQNKNNEFKFLINFQNQEVLQQIDMTEKRFSAECPSNSPCSLEIQSSEAGDSALYLCASSLSRGLGNTLYFGEGSRLIVV.

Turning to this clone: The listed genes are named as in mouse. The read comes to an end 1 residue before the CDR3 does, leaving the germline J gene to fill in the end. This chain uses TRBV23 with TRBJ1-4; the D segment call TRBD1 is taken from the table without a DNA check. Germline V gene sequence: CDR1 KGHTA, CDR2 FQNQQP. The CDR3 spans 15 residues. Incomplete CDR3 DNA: TGCTCCAGCAGTCAAGGCAGGGGGCGCGCCGAAAGATTATTT. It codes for CSSSQGRGRAERLF. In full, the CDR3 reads CSSSQGRGRAERLFF. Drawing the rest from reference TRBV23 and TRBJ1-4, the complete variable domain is DAAVTQKPRYLIKMKGQEAEMKCIPEKGHTAVFWYQQKQSKELKFLIYFQNQQPLDQIDMVKERFSAVCPSSSLCSLGIRTCEAEDSALYLCSSSQGRGRAERLFFGHGTKLSVL.

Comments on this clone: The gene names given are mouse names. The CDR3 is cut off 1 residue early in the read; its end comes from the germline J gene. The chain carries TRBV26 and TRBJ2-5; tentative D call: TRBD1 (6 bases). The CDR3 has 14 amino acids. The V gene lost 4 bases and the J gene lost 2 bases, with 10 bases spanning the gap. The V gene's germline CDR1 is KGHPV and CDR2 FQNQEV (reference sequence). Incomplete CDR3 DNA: TGTGCCAGCAGTCACACAGGGAGCCAAGACACCCAGTAC. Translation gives CASSHTGSQDTQY. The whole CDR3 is CASSHTGSQDTQYF.

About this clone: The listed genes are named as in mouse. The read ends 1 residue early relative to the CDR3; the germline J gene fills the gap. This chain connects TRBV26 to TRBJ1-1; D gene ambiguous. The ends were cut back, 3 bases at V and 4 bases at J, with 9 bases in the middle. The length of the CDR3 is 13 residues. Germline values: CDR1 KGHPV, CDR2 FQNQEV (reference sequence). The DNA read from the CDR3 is TGTGCCAGCAGTCTCCAGGTAGTCACAGAAGTCTTC. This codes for CASSLQVVTEVF. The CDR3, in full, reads CASSLQVVTEVFF.

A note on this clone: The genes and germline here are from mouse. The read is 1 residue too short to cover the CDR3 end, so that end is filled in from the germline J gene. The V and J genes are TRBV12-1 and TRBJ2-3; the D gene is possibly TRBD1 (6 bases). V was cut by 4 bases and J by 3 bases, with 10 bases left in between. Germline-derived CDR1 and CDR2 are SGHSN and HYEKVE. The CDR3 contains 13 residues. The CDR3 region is CASSQGGAETLYF. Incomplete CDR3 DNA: TGTGCCAGCTCACAGGGAGGCGCAGAAACGCTGTAT.

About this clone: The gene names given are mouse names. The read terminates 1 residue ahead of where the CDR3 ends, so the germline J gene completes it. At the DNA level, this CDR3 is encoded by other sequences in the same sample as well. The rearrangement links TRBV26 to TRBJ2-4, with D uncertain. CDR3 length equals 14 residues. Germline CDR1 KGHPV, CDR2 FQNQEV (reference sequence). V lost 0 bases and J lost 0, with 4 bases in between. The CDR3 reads CASSLSNSQNTLYF. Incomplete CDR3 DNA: TGTGCCAGCAGTCTGTCGAATAGTCAAAACACCTTGTAC.

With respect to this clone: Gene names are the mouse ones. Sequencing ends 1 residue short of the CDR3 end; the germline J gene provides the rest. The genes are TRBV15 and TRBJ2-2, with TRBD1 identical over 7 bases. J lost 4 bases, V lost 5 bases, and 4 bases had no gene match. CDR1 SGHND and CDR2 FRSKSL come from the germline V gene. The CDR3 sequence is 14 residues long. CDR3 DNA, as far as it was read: TGTGCCAGCAGTAAACAGGGGAGCACCGGGCAGCTCTAC. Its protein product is CASSKQGSTGQLY. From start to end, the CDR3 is CASSKQGSTGQLYF.

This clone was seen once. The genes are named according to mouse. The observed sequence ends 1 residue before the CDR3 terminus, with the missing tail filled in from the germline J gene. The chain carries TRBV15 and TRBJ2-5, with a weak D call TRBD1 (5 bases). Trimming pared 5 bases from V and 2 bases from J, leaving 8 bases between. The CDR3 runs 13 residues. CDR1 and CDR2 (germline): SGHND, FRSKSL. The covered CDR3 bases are TGTGCCAGCAGTCGACAGAGCCAAGACACCCAGTAC. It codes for CASSRQSQDTQY. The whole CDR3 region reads CASSRQSQDTQYF. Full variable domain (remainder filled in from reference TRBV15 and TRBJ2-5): DAGVTQTPRHEVAEKGQTIILKCEPVSGHNDLFWYRQTKIQGLELLSYFRSKSLMEDGGAFKDRFKAEMLNSSFSTLKIQPTEPKDSAVYLCASSRQSQDTQYFGPGTRLLVL.

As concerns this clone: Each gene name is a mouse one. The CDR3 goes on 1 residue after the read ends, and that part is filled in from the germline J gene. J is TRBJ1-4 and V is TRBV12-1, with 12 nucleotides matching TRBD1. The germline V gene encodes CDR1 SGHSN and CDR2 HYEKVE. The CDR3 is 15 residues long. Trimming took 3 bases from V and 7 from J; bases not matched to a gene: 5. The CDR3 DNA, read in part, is TGTGCCAGCTCTTTCGGGACAGGGGGCGGCGAAAGATTATTT. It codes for CASSFGTGGGERLF. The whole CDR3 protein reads CASSFGTGGGERLFF.

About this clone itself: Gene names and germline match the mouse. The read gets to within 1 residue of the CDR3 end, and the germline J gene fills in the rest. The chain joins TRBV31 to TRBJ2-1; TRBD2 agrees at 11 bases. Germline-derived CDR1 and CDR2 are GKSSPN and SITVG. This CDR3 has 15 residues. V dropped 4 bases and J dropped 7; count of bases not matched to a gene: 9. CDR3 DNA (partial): TGTGCCTGGACTTTAACTGGGGGGGCGGGAGCTGAGCAGTTC. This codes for CAWTLTGGAGAEQF. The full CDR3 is CAWTLTGGAGAEQFF.

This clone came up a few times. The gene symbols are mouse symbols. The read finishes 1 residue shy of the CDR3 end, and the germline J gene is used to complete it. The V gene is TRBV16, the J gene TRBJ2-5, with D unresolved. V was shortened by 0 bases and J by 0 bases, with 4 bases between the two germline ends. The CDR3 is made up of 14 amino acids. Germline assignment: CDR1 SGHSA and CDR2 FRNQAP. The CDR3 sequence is CASSLDNNQDTQYF. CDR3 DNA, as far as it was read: TGTGCAAGCAGCTTAGATAACAACCAAGACACCCAGTAC.

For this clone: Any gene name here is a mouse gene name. The sequenced part of the CDR3 DNA is TGTGCCAGCAGTCTGAACAGGGAGGAACAGTAC. Amino acid sequence: CASSLNREEQY. The full-length CDR3 reads as CASSLNREEQYF. The chain carries TRBV26 and TRBJ2-7; D is perhaps TRBD1 (6 bases). The read ends 1 residue shy of where the CDR3 ends; the end is completed using the germline J gene. The length of the CDR3 is 12 residues. Germline-derived CDR1 and CDR2 are KGHPV and FQNQEV (reference sequence). The V gene lost 2 bases and the J gene lost 7 bases, with 9 bases spanning the gap.